This TCR beta chain was retrieved from a study of T cell repertoires in cytomegalovirus infection. Whole-study context: Through public TCR beta signatures, both CMV infection and matching HLA type were indicated. Overall study findings and caveats: Clonotypes of TCR beta that were HLA-C-restricted and CMV-specific dominated the ex vivo response. Accumulated public TCR beta family frequency recognized individuals carrying CMV together with the relevant HLA.

TCRdb re-derived calls from the reads in MiXCR, one entry per CDR3 protein. The sample shows roughly 720,000 distinct CDR3 sequences, under 40% of them seen only once. V lost 2 bases to trimming and J lost 2 bases, with 16 bases between them. The CDR3 runs to 16 residues. Germline-derived CDR1 and CDR2 are SGHTA and FQGNSA. This clonotype showed up just a few times. Its antigen is not known. This receptor was obtained from a human donor in good health (CMV status not recorded). Some clones in this sample may be carry-over from other donors' samples. The chain links TRBV7-2 to TRBJ2-7, with D tentatively TRBD1 (6 bases). Sequencing was performed on PBMCs. The CDR3 here is CASSLRWGQATYEQYF. The DNA of the CDR3 is TGTGCCAGCAGCTTAAGGTGGGGGCAGGCGACCTACGAGCAGTACTTC.